The sequence of this T cell receptor (beta chain) was determined in a study of blood T cell repertoires in COVID-19. Study-level information: Donors in the United States, Italy and Spain gave samples during acute or convalescent COVID-19. PBMCs, B-cell-depleted T cells, or T cells were the source of the cDNA or gDNA that made up the material.

Enrollment of patients from Seattle took place during active infection, with longitudinal follow-up. CDR1 and CDR2 (germline): SNHLY, FYNNEI. The CDR3 sequence is 15 residues long. V shed 8 bases and J shed 1 base, with 14 bases lying between them. Original processing notes: Amplification from reference gene primers served as the basis for estimated nucleated cell counts. Profiled with immunoSEQ multiplex PCR; TCRdb holds only in-frame clones, not every one. From that table come the V and J calls and clone size; the DNA was used to work out D and trimming. The sample shows some 69,000 clones, about 90% of them seen only once.

This TCR came from a man between 50 and 59 years old with COVID-19, enrolled during active disease. The J gene is TRBJ2-2, the V gene TRBV2; D might be TRBD1 (5 bases). The specimen was peripheral blood. CDR3 bases: TGTGCCAGCGATCAAGGGCAGGGGAACACCGGGGAGCTGTTTTTT. Translated: CASDQGQGNTGELFF.